These 3 T cell receptor beta chains originate from one sample sequenced in a study of blood T cell repertoires in COVID-19. This table comes from immunoSEQ multiplex PCR, and its TCRdb copy is limited to in-frame clones, with some not included. The sample lists a few hundred thousand clones; almost 90% were seen once. The sample was PBMCs or T cells enriched from blood (not recorded which). All receptors come from a woman aged 45-65 years with acute COVID-19.

This chain uses TRBV28 with TRBJ2-3, with D possibly being TRBD2 (6 bases). There are 16 residues in the CDR3. From germline, CDR1 is MDHEN and CDR2 SYDVKM. Trimming took 8 bases from V and 0 from J, leaving 18 bases between them. The CDR3 protein is CASGYLPRGSTDTQYF. The CDR3 bases are TGTGCCAGCGGATACTTGCCACGGGGGAGCACAGATACGCAGTATTTT.

The J gene is TRBJ1-5, the V gene TRBV19; D may be TRBD1 (6 bases). The CDR3 has 14 amino acids. In germline, CDR1 is LNHDA, CDR2 SQIVND (reference sequence). The V and J ends lost 3 bases and 7 bases respectively, with 13 bases between them. CDR3 region: CASSIRDTLQPQHF. The DNA of the CDR3 is TGTGCCAGTAGTATCCGGGACACCCTACAGCCCCAGCATTTT.

For the CDR3, the DNA is TGCGCCAGCAGCTTGGCACGGACTAGCGGGAGGTGGGATACGCAGTATTTT. It yields the protein CASSLARTSGRWDTQYF. The chain has TRBV5-1 and TRBJ2-3, with 14 bases that match TRBD2. Germline V gene sequence: CDR1 SGHRS, CDR2 YFSETQ. J lost 6 bases, V lost 0 bases, and 6 bases had no gene match. There are 17 residues in the CDR3.